These 17 T cell receptor beta chains originate from one sample sequenced in a study of memory CD8 T cells in hepatitis C reinfection. Profiling relied on immunoSEQ multiplex PCR, and the TCRdb table lists in-frame clones only, not all of them. The sample includes tens of thousands of clones, roughly 87% of them seen just once. As for time point: late/post reinfection, 12 to 24 weeks after detection. Sorted cells were sequenced directly ex vivo without any in vitro expansion. Sequencing was carried out using naive CD8+ T cells sorted from blood. The receptor set was obtained from a man younger than 35 with hepatitis C virus infection.

The chain combines TRBV7-9 with TRBJ1-2, with 7 bases matching TRBD1. The CDR3 covers 14 residues. Unmatched junction bases numbered 3, after V lost 1 base and J lost 4 bases. Germline CDR1 is SEHNR and CDR2 is FQNEAQ (reference sequence). The CDR3 bases are TGTGCCAGCAGCTTAGGGACAGGATCCTATGGCTACACCTTC. Encoded protein: CASSLGTGSYGYTF.

V usage is TRBV9 and J usage is TRBJ2-5; possibly TRBD2 for D (5 bases). Germline CDR1 is SGDLS and CDR2 is YYNGEE. The V gene lost 3 bases and the J gene lost 7 bases, with 13 bases spanning the gap. CDR3 length equals 13 residues. This CDR3 is CASSAEAGGTQYF. The CDR3, as DNA: TGTGCCAGCAGCGCGGAGGCAGGCGGGACCCAGTACTTC.

V and J are TRBV7-9 and TRBJ2-1, with TRBD2 matching over 9 bases. This CDR3 contains 16 residues. Germline assignment: CDR1 SEHNR and CDR2 FQNEAQ (reference sequence). Trimming cost V 5 bases and J 0 bases; bases outside gene matches: 5. The CDR3 sequence: CASSPPSGISYNEQFF. CDR3 in DNA: TGTGCCAGCAGCCCTCCTAGCGGGATCTCCTACAATGAGCAGTTCTTC.

This chain joins TRBV9 and TRBJ2-2, with D unclear. The germline V gene has CDR1 SGDLS and CDR2 YYNGEE. The V and J ends lost 0 bases and 7 bases respectively, with 4 bases between them. The CDR3 loop spans 12 amino acids. CDR3 nucleotide sequence: TGTGCCAGCAGCGTAGACAGCGGGGAGCTGTTTTTT. Its translation is CASSVDSGELFF.

The sample holds one count of this clone. The same CDR3 also results from other DNA sequences found in this sample. The DNA of the CDR3 is TGTGCCAGCAGCCCCAGCGGGAGGGCCTACGAGCAGTACTTC. It codes for CASSPSGRAYEQYF. This chain uses TRBV27 with TRBJ2-7; the match to TRBD2 covers 10 bases. Germline CDR1 and CDR2: MNHEY and SMNVEV (reference sequence). CDR3 size: 14 residues. V lost 6 bases, J lost 2 bases, and 4 bases stayed unmatched.

As DNA, the CDR3 is TGTGCCAGCAGCTTAGGGGGGGGCAGGGGTGTCCTTGGCGAAGATGAAAAACTGTTTTTT. This gives the protein CASSLGGGRGVLGEDEKLFF. This chain links TRBV7-6 with TRBJ1-4; TRBD1 might be the D (6 bases). The CDR3 length is 20 residues. Trimming removed 1 base from V and 6 bases from J, with 27 bases in between. Germline values: CDR1 SGHVS, CDR2 FNYEAQ.

By sample share, this clone is medium-sized (0.01 to 0.1%). CDR3 nucleotide sequence: TGTGCCAGCAGTGAAAAGAGAGATGGGGCCAACGTCCTGACTTTC. Translated: CASSEKRDGANVLTF. This chain connects TRBV6-1 to TRBJ2-6; D gene ambiguous. CDR1 is MNHNS and CDR2 is SASEGT in the germline V gene. With 2 bases removed from V and 3 bases from J, the gap between germline ends came to 8 bases. The CDR3 spans 15 residues.

V is TRBV2 and J is TRBJ2-2; 12 bases fit TRBD2. CDR1 and CDR2 from the germline V gene are SNHLY and FYNNEI. With 3 bases clipped from V and 10 bases from J, the junction kept 6 bases outside the gene matches. The CDR3 loop spans 15 amino acids. CDR3 DNA: TGTGCCAGCAGTGACCCTAGCGGGGGGGCCCCGGAGCTGTTTTTT. Translation gives CASSDPSGGAPELFF. Full variable domain (outside the CDR3, taken from reference TRBV2 and TRBJ2-2): EPEVTQTPSHQVTQMGQEVILRCVPISNHLYFYWYRQILGQKVEFLVSFYNNEISEKSEIFDDQFSVERPDGSNFTLKIRSTKLEDSAMYFCASSDPSGGAPELFFGEGSRLTVL.

The chain has TRBV25-1 and TRBJ2-4; 9 nucleotides line up with TRBD2. The CDR3 has 15 residues. Unmatched junction bases numbered 6, after V lost 4 bases and J lost 5 bases. Germline V gene lookup returns CDR1 MGHDK and CDR2 SYGVNS. For the CDR3, the DNA is TGTGCCAGCAGTGTGCGGGAGGGCCTCGAAAACATTCAGTACTTC. It yields the protein CASSVREGLENIQYF.

This clone has a single count. V usage is TRBV11-2 and J usage is TRBJ2-1; 8 nucleotides align to TRBD2. The germline V gene has CDR1 SGHAT and CDR2 FQNNGV. The V segment lost 2 bases and the J segment 0 bases; nucleotides outside the gene matches: 0. The CDR3 is 15 amino acids. CDR3 sequence: CASSLSGSSYNEQFF. The DNA for the CDR3 is TGTGCCAGCAGCTTAAGCGGGAGCTCCTACAATGAGCAGTTCTTC.

As concerns this clone: The CDR3 does not end in the conserved phenylalanine or tryptophan, so this is likely a read error. The genes are TRBV30 and TRBJ1-6, with D maybe TRBD1 (6 bases). Germline V gene sequence: CDR1 GTSNPN, CDR2 SVGIG (reference sequence). The CDR3 consists of 15 residues. The CDR3 region has the DNA TGTGCCTGGAGTATCGGGCAGGGGCTTAATTCGCCCCTCCACCTT. Residues: CAWSIGQGLNSPLHL.

The chain uses TRBV10-3 and TRBJ1-2, with 9 bases fitting TRBD1. J gave up 0 bases and V 10 bases, and 6 bases lay outside the gene matches. The CDR3 has 14 residues. Germline lookup yields CDR1 ENHRY and CDR2 SYGVKD. The CDR3 sequence: CATWTGDPNYGYTF. CDR3 bases: TGTGCCACTTGGACAGGGGATCCTAACTATGGCTACACCTTC.

This clone has a single count. This sequence joins TRBV13 and TRBJ2-1; 10 bases align to TRBD2. Germline V gene data show CDR1 as PRHDT and CDR2 as FYEKMQ (reference sequence). V dropped 5 bases and J dropped 1; count of bases not matched to a gene: 5. The CDR3 loop spans 16 amino acids. For the CDR3, the DNA is TGTGCCAGCAGCCCGGTAGCGGGAGGTTCCTACAATGAGCAGTTCTTC. This encodes CASSPVAGGSYNEQFF.

A single count supports this clone. The chain has TRBV6-4 and TRBJ2-7; D is perhaps TRBD2 (6 bases). The CDR3 consists of 14 residues. Germline V CDR1 and CDR2: MRHNA, SNTAGT. V was cut by 3 bases and J by 3 bases, with 12 bases left in between. CDR3 DNA sequence: TGTGCCAGCAGTGAGAGGGACTCCGGCTACGAGCAGTACTTC. It yields the protein CASSERDSGYEQYF.

The chain has TRBV2 and TRBJ2-5; a possible D gene is TRBD1 (6 bases). Germline assignment: CDR1 SNHLY and CDR2 FYNNEI. Trimming stripped 3 bases from V and 1 base from J, with 9 bases between. There are 14 residues in the CDR3. The CDR3 is CASSDPDSQETQYF. For the CDR3, the DNA is TGTGCCAGCAGTGATCCGGACAGCCAAGAGACCCAGTACTTC.

The rearrangement links TRBV7-9 to TRBJ2-3, with no clear D. Per the germline V gene, CDR1 is SEHNR and CDR2 is FQNEAQ (reference sequence). This CDR3 has 13 residues. The V and J ends lost 2 bases and 2 bases respectively, with 5 bases between them. CDR3 sequence reads: CASSLPITDTQYF. The CDR3 coding sequence is TGTGCCAGCAGCTTACCTATCACAGATACGCAGTATTTT.

The CDR3 is CASSVDVGPPQETQYF. For the CDR3, the DNA is TGTGCCAGCAGCGTAGATGTGGGGCCCCCCCAAGAGACCCAGTACTTC. The chain joins TRBV9 to TRBJ2-5, with a possible D match to TRBD1 (5 bases). The germline CDR1 and CDR2 sequences are SGDLS and YYNGEE. V was clipped by 0 bases and J by 1 base, with 13 bases between them. There are 16 residues in the CDR3. Supplemented by reference TRBV9 and TRBJ2-5, the full variable domain reads DSGVTQTPKHLITATGQRVTLRCSPRSGDLSVYWYQQSLDQGLQFLIQYYNGEERAKGNILERFSAQQFPDLHSELNLSSLELGDSALYFCASSVDVGPPQETQYFGPGTRLLVL.